The clone carrying this TCR beta chain was seen only a few times. The antigen is not known. Trimming at V came to 0 bases and at J to 5 bases, leaving 8 bases not matched to a gene. Germline assignment: CDR1 SGDLS and CDR2 YYNGEE. The CDR3 length is 15 residues. Reverse transcribed after extraction, RNA yielded cDNA as the sequencing template. Profiled with immunoSEQ multiplex PCR; TCRdb holds only in-frame clones, not every one. The sample has approximately 200,000 clones, approximately 56% seen once. The sample belongs to a study of CD8+ T cells in alopecia areata. Whole-study findings and limits: In scalp and blood during tofacitinib, many expanded lesional clones persisted. Researchers report lesional scalp, most notably alopecia totalis/universalis, outstripped normal scalp in clonality.

As to treatment: oral pan-JAK inhibitor, 5-10 mg twice daily. The V gene is TRBV9, the J gene TRBJ2-7; TRBD2 matches 7 bases. This clonotype was sampled from a human donor with alopecia areata. Sequencing used CD4+ T cells sorted from blood, obtained at week 4, from a patient treated with tofacitinib. As DNA, the CDR3 is TGTGCCAGCAGCGTAGAAGGGCGGGAGTTCGACGAGCAGTACTTC. Its protein product is CASSVEGREFDEQYF.